The clone carrying this TCR beta chain was seen a few times. These data belong to a study of blood T cell repertoires in COVID-19. The CDR3 has 16 residues. The V gene end was trimmed by 3 bases and the J gene end by 4 bases; junction bases not matched to a gene: 5. The germline V gene has CDR1 LNHDA and CDR2 SQIVND (reference sequence). TCRdb's copy holds only in-frame clones and misses some; the assay was immunoSEQ multiplex PCR. The sample contains tens of thousands of clones, 65% to 85% of which appear only once. The V and J genes are TRBV19 and TRBJ1-4; 10 positions agree with TRBD1. Material: peripheral blood. The origin of this receptor is a woman older than 75 with acute or convalescent COVID-19. The CDR3 is CASSMPRTGGNEKLFF. The CDR3 DNA follows: TGTGCCAGTAGTATGCCGCGGACAGGGGGTAATGAAAAACTGTTTTTT. The whole variable domain, remainder taken from reference TRBV19 and TRBJ1-4, is DGGITQSPKYLFRKEGQNVTLSCEQNLNHDAMYWYRQDPGQGLRLIYYSQIVNDFQKGDIAEGYSVSREKKESFPLTVTSAQKNPTAFYLCASSMPRTGGNEKLFFGSGTQLSVL.